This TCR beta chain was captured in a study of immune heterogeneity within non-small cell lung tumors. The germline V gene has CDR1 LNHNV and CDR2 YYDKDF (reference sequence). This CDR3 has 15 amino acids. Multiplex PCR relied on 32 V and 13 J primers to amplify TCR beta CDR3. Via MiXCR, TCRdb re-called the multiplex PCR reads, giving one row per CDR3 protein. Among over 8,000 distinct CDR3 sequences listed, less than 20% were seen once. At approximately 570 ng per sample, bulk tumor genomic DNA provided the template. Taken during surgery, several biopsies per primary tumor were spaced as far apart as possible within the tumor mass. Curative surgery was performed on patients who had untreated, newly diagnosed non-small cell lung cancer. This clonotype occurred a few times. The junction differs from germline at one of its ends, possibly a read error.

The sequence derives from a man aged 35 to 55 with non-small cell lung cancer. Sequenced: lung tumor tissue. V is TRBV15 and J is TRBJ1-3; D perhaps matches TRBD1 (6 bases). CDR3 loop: CATNRGGSSGNTIYF. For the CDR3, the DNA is TGTGCCACCAACAGAGGGGGGTCGTCTGGAAACACCATATATTTT.